This T cell receptor beta chain is drawn from a study of Graves' ophthalmopathy and Graves' hyperthyroidism. About this clonotype: This CDR3 fails to terminate in the conserved phenylalanine or tryptophan, so it likely reflects a read error. It is unclear where the CDR3 begins or ends on the DNA, so no DNA is shown, and the CDR3 is as TCRdb lists it.

Excluded were patients with other autoimmune diseases, uncontrolled infections, pregnancy or lactation. RNA transcripts provided the template for amplifying TCR beta CDR3 regions. HTBI primers primed a first-round RT-PCR, and a second-round multiplex PCR followed. A single record per CDR3 protein comes from TCRdb applying MiXCR to the multiplex PCR reads. Of roughly 1.1 million distinct CDR3 sequences listed, about 36% were seen once; the top ten hold 8.5% to 14%. The germline V gene encodes CDR1 SGHTA and CDR2 FQGNSA. The CDR3 numbers 9 amino acids, ends counted. Sequenced material: peripheral blood or thyroid tissue (not recorded which). The TCR originated in an adult man with Graves' hyperthyroidism. The chain is built from TRBV7-2 and TRBJ1-6. The CDR3 here is CASSWATSS.